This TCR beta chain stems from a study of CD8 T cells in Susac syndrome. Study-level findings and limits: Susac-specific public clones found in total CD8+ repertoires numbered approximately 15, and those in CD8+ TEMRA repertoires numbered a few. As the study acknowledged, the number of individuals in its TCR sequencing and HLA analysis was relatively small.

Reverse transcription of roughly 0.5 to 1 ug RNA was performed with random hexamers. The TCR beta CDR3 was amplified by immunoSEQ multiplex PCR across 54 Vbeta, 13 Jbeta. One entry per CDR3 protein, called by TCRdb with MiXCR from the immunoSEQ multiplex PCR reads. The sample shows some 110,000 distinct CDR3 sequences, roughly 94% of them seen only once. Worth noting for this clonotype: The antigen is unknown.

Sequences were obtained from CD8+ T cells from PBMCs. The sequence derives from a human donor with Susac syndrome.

In nucleotides, the CDR3 is TGTGCCAGCGACAGGGAGGGGTACACTGAAGCTTTCTTT. Protein sequence: CASDREGYTEAFF. This chain uses TRBV6-2 or TRBV6-3 with TRBJ1-1; TRBD1 agrees at 7 bases. J gave up 3 bases and V 8 bases, and 6 bases lay outside the gene matches. CDR3 length equals 13 residues. The germline CDR1 and CDR2 sequences are MNHEY and SVGEGT.